The 32 T cell receptor beta chains given below trace back to one sample, sequenced in a study of T cells after yellow fever vaccination. Each CDR3 protein is one row after TCRdb ran MiXCR on the 5' RACE reads. Of hundreds of thousands of distinct CDR3 sequences in the sample, over 15% were seen once. The sequencing used PBMCs, collected before the yellow fever booster vaccination. These receptors all stem from a man younger than 30 who received the YFV17D yellow fever vaccine.

The V and J genes are TRBV5-1 and TRBJ1-5; no reliable D call. The germline V and J ends were trimmed by 4 bases and 2 bases, with 13 bases remaining between them. This CDR3 is 15 amino acids long. Germline V gene sequence: CDR1 SGHRS, CDR2 YFSETQ. For the CDR3, the DNA is TGCGCCAGCAGCCCGGGGATACTCCGCAATCAGCCCCAGCATTTT. Its translation is CASSPGILRNQPQHF.

This clonotype was seen a few times. V and J are TRBV4-3 and TRBJ1-3; TRBD1 aligns across 7 bases. J gave up 0 bases and V 5 bases, and 1 base lay outside the gene matches. Germline V gene lookup returns CDR1 LGHNA and CDR2 YSLEER. The CDR3 runs to 14 residues. For the CDR3, the DNA is TGCGCCAGCAGCTGGGACAGCTCTGGAAACACCATATATTTT. It translates to CASSWDSSGNTIYF.

This clonotype was picked up many times. The chain couples TRBV4-3 to TRBJ2-2; TRBD1 agrees at 8 bases. The germline CDR1 and CDR2 sequences are LGHNA and YSLEER. The CDR3 has 16 amino acids. Losses at the gene ends were 0 bases for V and 5 bases for J; bases not matched to a gene: 5. The CDR3 region is CASSQERTGRTGELFF. The CDR3 DNA reads as TGCGCCAGCAGCCAAGAGAGGACAGGGAGGACCGGGGAGCTGTTTTTT.

The J gene is TRBJ2-1, the V gene TRBV7-3; 9 positions agree with TRBD2. The CDR3 runs 12 residues. Germline assignment: CDR1 SGHTA and CDR2 FQGTGA. V shed 5 bases and J 11 bases; nucleotides not matched to a gene: 4. This CDR3 is CASSPAGGKQFF. CDR3 nucleotides: TGTGCCAGCAGCCCGGCGGGGGGGAAGCAGTTCTTC.

The rearrangement joins TRBV20-1 to TRBJ2-3; TRBD2 matches at 7 bases. The CDR3 has 15 amino acids. Unmatched junction bases numbered 7, after V lost 0 bases and J lost 4 bases. The V gene's germline CDR1 is DFQATT and CDR2 SNEGSKA (reference sequence). The CDR3 sequence: CSARELAGAPDTQYF. The CDR3 DNA reads TGCAGTGCTAGAGAATTGGCGGGAGCCCCAGATACGCAGTATTTT.

This CDR3 is CASSCPTSGGRAGELFF. The CDR3 DNA reads TGTGCCAGCAGCTGCCCGACTAGCGGGGGCAGGGCCGGGGAGCTGTTTTTT. The chain has TRBV5-6 and TRBJ2-2; 12 bases agree with TRBD2. Germline V lookup: CDR1 SGHDT, CDR2 YYEEEE. V lost 3 bases and J lost 6; bases outside the gene matches: 9. The CDR3 totals 17 residues.

This clonotype was seen a few times. V and J are TRBV6-2 or TRBV6-3 and TRBJ2-3; D unclear. The CDR3 totals 13 residues. Germline CDR1 and CDR2: MNHEY and SVGEGT. Deletions cut 2 bases from V and 6 bases from J, with 9 bases between. The CDR3 bases are TGTGCCAGCAGTTACCCGCCGTTGGATACGCAGTATTTT. Its translation: CASSYPPLDTQYF.

CDR3 nucleotide sequence: TGTGCCATCAGATTAGTGAAGGGGGTGAACACTGAAGCTTTCTTT. The encoded protein is CAIRLVKGVNTEAFF. The chain recombines TRBV10-3 with TRBJ1-1; D is possibly TRBD1 (6 bases). Germline loops: CDR1 ENHRY, CDR2 SYGVKD. The CDR3 spans 15 residues. Trimming left V 6 bases short and J 0 bases short, with 14 bases between.

The J gene is TRBJ2-5, the V gene TRBV4-3; the D gene could be TRBD1 or TRBD2 (5 bases each). Looked up from germline, CDR1 is LGHNA and CDR2 is YSLEER. The CDR3 covers 15 residues. V lost 4 bases and J lost 5, with 17 bases in between. This chain's CDR3 is CASSLAVSGGETQYF. DNA of the CDR3: TGCGCCAGCAGCCTTGCTGTTAGTGGGGGTGAGACCCAGTACTTC.

The genes are TRBV18 and TRBJ2-1, with 13 bases aligning to TRBD2. Looked up from germline, CDR1 is KGHSH and CDR2 is LQKENI. The CDR3 runs to 17 residues. Trimming at V came to 6 bases and at J to 5 bases, leaving 10 bases not matched to a gene. The CDR3 coding sequence is TGTGCCAGCTCTCAAAACCCAGGACTAGCGGGGGACAATGAGCAGTTCTTC. Residues: CASSQNPGLAGDNEQFF.

A few counts support this clonotype. The chain links TRBV12-5 to TRBJ2-3; D might be TRBD1 (7 bases). The CDR3 is 16 amino acids. V dropped 2 bases and J dropped 2 bases, with 14 bases sitting between them. CDR1 is LGHNT and CDR2 is FRNRAP in the germline V gene. CDR3 in DNA: TGTGCTAGTGGTTTGATGCAGGGGGGAGACACAGATACGCAGTATTTT. This gives the protein CASGLMQGGDTDTQYF.

This clonotype has only a few counts. The genes are TRBV3-2 and TRBJ2-5; the table's D call, TRBD2, was not checked against the DNA. TRBV3-2 is tagged as a pseudogene. This CDR3 has 14 residues. The DNA of the CDR3 is TGTGCCAGCAGCCAAGTAGCGGGTCAAGAGACCCAGTACTTC. Translated: CASSQVAGQETQYF.

In this sample, this clonotype turned up a few times. The chain couples TRBV6-2 or TRBV6-3 to TRBJ2-1; 7 bases fit TRBD2. The CDR3 sequence is 15 residues long. Trimming at V came to 0 bases and at J to 7 bases, leaving 6 bases not matched to a gene. From germline, CDR1 is MNHEY and CDR2 SVGEGT. CDR3 residues: CASSYSGSGANEQFF. For the CDR3, the DNA is TGTGCCAGCAGTTACTCAGGAAGCGGGGCTAATGAGCAGTTCTTC.

This clonotype was recorded at least ten times. The junction does not match germline at one end; this may be a read error. This CDR3 reads CASRFSGANVLTF. CDR3 DNA sequence: TGTGCCAGCCGCTTCTCTGGGGCCAACGTCCTGACTTTC. V and J are TRBV11-2 and TRBJ2-6; D gene ambiguous. This CDR3 is built from 13 residues. The germline V gene has CDR1 SGHAT and CDR2 FQNNGV.

The chain links TRBV6-2 or TRBV6-3 to TRBJ2-2; D is perhaps TRBD1 (5 bases). V lost 7 bases and J 2 bases, leaving 11 bases between the germline ends. The CDR3 sequence is 14 residues long. The germline V gene has CDR1 MNHEY and CDR2 SVGEGT. The CDR3 loop reads CASNDRLNTGELFF. CDR3 nucleotides: TGTGCCAGCAACGACAGACTCAACACCGGGGAGCTGTTTTTT.

The CDR3 bases are TGCAGTGCCATCGGGGGGGAAGATACGCAGTATTTT. Amino acids: CSAIGGEDTQYF. This chain joins TRBV20-1 and TRBJ2-3; TRBD2 matches at 8 bases. V lost 6 bases to trimming and J lost 5 bases; unmatched junction nucleotides: 4. Per the germline V gene, CDR1 is DFQATT and CDR2 is SNEGSKA (reference sequence). This CDR3 contains 12 residues.

CDR3 amino acids: CASGRRSGQIYGYTF. The CDR3 DNA reads TGCGCCAGCGGCCGTCGATCTGGACAGATCTATGGCTACACCTTC. The rearrangement uses TRBV4-1 and TRBJ1-2; perhaps TRBD1 as D (6 bases). CDR1 is MGHRA and CDR2 is YSYEKL in the germline V gene. Trimming cost V 8 bases and J 4 bases, with 20 bases left between them. This CDR3 contains 15 residues.

This clonotype was counted a few times. The V and J genes are TRBV10-3 and TRBJ1-1, with D possibly matching TRBD1 (6 bases). V gave up 8 bases and J gave up 1 base, with 20 bases separating them. The CDR3 spans 16 residues. Germline values: CDR1 ENHRY, CDR2 SYGVKD. This CDR3 reads CAIGGGVPTGNTEAFF. As DNA, the CDR3 is TGTGCCATCGGAGGGGGGGTGCCGACAGGGAACACTGAAGCTTTCTTT.

This clonotype was seen a few times. The chain has TRBV12-3 or TRBV12-4 and TRBJ2-1, with D possibly called TRBD1 or TRBD2 (6 bases each). The CDR3 loop spans 15 amino acids. V was pared by 5 bases and J by 6 bases, with 17 bases between. As DNA, the CDR3 is TGTGCCAGCAGTCCCCAAGGGGGACTCCTCAATGAGCAGTTCTTC. This sequence encodes CASSPQGGLLNEQFF.

Here the CDR3 DNA reads TGTGCCAGCAGTTATTATGAACAAGAGACCCAGTACTTC. Protein: CASSYYEQETQYF. J is TRBJ2-5 and V is TRBV6-5; D call uncertain. Trimming removed 3 bases at V and 2 bases at J, with 7 bases between. Germline V gives CDR1 MNHEY, CDR2 SVGAGI. There are 13 residues in the CDR3.

The chain combines TRBV5-6 with TRBJ1-3, with D tentatively TRBD1 (5 bases). The germline V gene has CDR1 SGHDT and CDR2 YYEEEE. This CDR3 is built from 15 residues. Trimming removed 0 bases from V and 0 bases from J, with 7 bases in between. The CDR3 reads CASSLGDHSGNTIYF. In DNA form, the CDR3 reads TGTGCCAGCAGCTTGGGGGACCACTCTGGAAACACCATATATTTT.

This clonotype was found a few times. The CDR3 loop is CSAILKGRAYGYTF. The CDR3 region has the DNA TGCAGTGCTATCCTAAAGGGCAGGGCATATGGCTACACCTTC. The chain recombines TRBV20-1 with TRBJ1-2; a possible D gene is TRBD1 (5 bases). Germline V lookup: CDR1 DFQATT, CDR2 SNEGSKA (reference sequence). There are 14 residues in the CDR3. Trimming took 4 bases from V and 5 from J, leaving 17 bases between them.

This clonotype was seen repeatedly, ten times or more. V and J are TRBV7-9 and TRBJ2-2, with D uncertain. V lost 7 bases, J lost 1 base, and 16 bases lay in between. The germline V gene encodes CDR1 SEHNR and CDR2 FQNEAQ (reference sequence). This CDR3 is 16 amino acids long. DNA for the CDR3: TGTGCCAGCACCCCGCGTAGGCAGAAGAACACCGGGGAGCTGTTTTTT. Protein sequence: CASTPRRQKNTGELFF.

The chain couples TRBV29-1 to TRBJ2-5; 7 bases align to TRBD1. CDR1 and CDR2 from the germline V gene are SQVTM and ANQGSEA. The CDR3 consists of 13 residues. V dropped 7 bases and J dropped 2; count of bases not matched to a gene: 7. The CDR3 DNA sequence: TGCAGCGGGCCCGGGACAGAGCAAGAGACCCAGTACTTC. As protein: CSGPGTEQETQYF. Full variable domain (missing parts from reference TRBV29-1 and TRBJ2-5): SAVISQKPSRDICQRGTSLTIQCQVDSQVTMMFWYRQQPGQSLTLIATANQGSEATYESGFVIDKFPISRPNLTFSTLTVSNMSPEDSSIYLCSGPGTEQETQYFGPGTRLLVL.

V is TRBV4-1 and J is TRBJ1-6; the D is unclear. V gave up 0 bases and J gave up 10 bases, with 13 bases separating them. Germline lookup yields CDR1 MGHRA and CDR2 YSYEKL. The CDR3 length is 15 residues. CDR3 region: CASSQESGSGSPLHF. The CDR3 DNA reads as TGCGCCAGCAGCCAAGAGTCAGGATCAGGATCACCCCTCCACTTT.

This clonotype was detected a few times. The V call is TRBV20-1, the J call TRBJ2-7; weak D call: TRBD2 (7 bases). CDR3 size: 15 residues. Germline V lookup: CDR1 DFQATT, CDR2 SNEGSKA (reference sequence). Trimming pared 2 bases from V and 0 bases from J, leaving 14 bases between. The CDR3 nucleotides are TGCAGTGCTAGAATCGGGGGGCCCGCCTCCTACGAGCAGTACTTC. Translating it yields CSARIGGPASYEQYF.

J is TRBJ1-2 and V is TRBV9, with D uncertain. Germline-derived CDR1 and CDR2 are SGDLS and YYNGEE. The CDR3 is 14 residues long. Trimming stripped 0 bases from V and 7 bases from J, with 13 bases between. CDR3 residues: CASSVEQNMGGYTF. The CDR3 bases are TGTGCCAGCAGCGTAGAACAGAACATGGGTGGCTACACCTTC.

The CDR3 region has the DNA TGTGCCTGGGCCCCGGCCCTCCGGCAGCCCCAGCATTTT. It yields the protein CAWAPALRQPQHF. This chain connects TRBV30 to TRBJ1-5, with unresolved D. The CDR3 totals 13 residues. V was clipped by 5 bases and J by 7 bases, with 15 bases between them. CDR1 is GTSNPN, CDR2 SVGIG, per germline (reference sequence).

This clonotype turned up a few times. The chain carries TRBV9 and TRBJ1-3, with D uncertain. CDR3 length: 18 amino acids. V lost 0 bases and J 0 bases, leaving 16 bases between the germline ends. In germline, CDR1 is SGDLS, CDR2 YYNGEE. CDR3 in DNA: TGTGCCAGCAGCGTAGATCTCGTGGGGTCGGGCTCTGGAAACACCATATATTTT. Translating gives CASSVDLVGSGSGNTIYF.

The chain uses TRBV5-1 and TRBJ1-1; TRBD1 matches at 7 bases. The CDR3 totals 15 residues. The trim removed 4 bases at V and 4 bases at J, leaving 10 bases unmatched. Germline loops: CDR1 SGHRS, CDR2 YFSETQ. CDR3 sequence: CASSLDRQGFTEAFF. The CDR3 DNA is TGCGCCAGCAGCCTGGACCGACAGGGTTTCACTGAAGCTTTCTTT.

This clonotype was counted only a few times. The rearrangement joins TRBV3-1 to TRBJ2-2; D is uncertain. Germline CDR1 reads LGHDT; CDR2 reads YNNKEL (reference sequence). CDR3 length: 14 amino acids. Deletions cut 1 base from V and 4 bases from J, with 7 bases between. In DNA, the CDR3 is TGTGCCAGCAGCCAAGGTAGTGGCACCGGGGAGCTGTTTTTT. This encodes CASSQGSGTGELFF. The whole variable domain, remainder taken from reference TRBV3-1 and TRBJ2-2, is DTAVSQTPKYLVTQMGNDKSIKCEQNLGHDTMYWYKQDSKKFLKIMFSYNNKELIINETVPNRFSPKSPDKAHLNLHINSLELGDSAVYFCASSQGSGTGELFFGEGSRLTVL.

The rearrangement links TRBV7-3 to TRBJ2-7, with TRBD1 matching 8 bases. Trimming took 4 bases from V and 5 from J; bases not matched to a gene: 10. Germline CDR1 is SGHTA and CDR2 is FQGTGA. CDR3 size: 15 residues. The CDR3 bases are TGTGCCAGCAGCTCACCTCGGACAGGGTCCCACGAGCAGTACGTC. Encoded protein: CASSSPRTGSHEQYV.